This passage covers 8 T cell receptor beta chains from one sample sequenced in a study of blood T cell repertoires in COVID-19. Assay used: immunoSEQ multiplex PCR; TCRdb lists only in-frame clones, some missing. The sample holds some 70,000 clones, around 82% seen once. Sample: peripheral blood. These receptors came from a woman aged 55-70 years with acute or convalescent COVID-19.

In its sample, this clone was seen once. V and J are TRBV11-2 and TRBJ1-5; TRBD1 is a possible D gene (5 bases). Trimming removed 1 base at V and 3 bases at J, with 10 bases between. The CDR3 totals 15 residues. Looked up from germline, CDR1 is SGHAT and CDR2 is FQNNGV. The CDR3 here is CASSLGQGPNQPQHF. DNA of the CDR3: TGTGCCAGCAGCTTAGGGCAGGGCCCCAATCAGCCCCAGCATTTT.

The J gene is TRBJ2-2, the V gene TRBV3-1 (or the pseudogene TRBV3-2); TRBD2 agrees at 9 bases. Losses at the gene ends were 8 bases for V and 7 bases for J; bases not matched to a gene: 8. This CDR3 is 14 amino acids long. CDR1 and CDR2 from the germline V gene are LGHDT and YNNKEL (reference sequence). In nucleotides, the CDR3 is TGTGCCAGCGTCGCGGGGGGGCAGGACGGGGAGCTGTTTTTT. Translating gives CASVAGGQDGELFF.

The gene calls are TRBV6-4 and TRBJ2-3, with D tentatively TRBD1 (5 bases). The length of the CDR3 is 13 residues. The germline CDR1 and CDR2 sequences are MRHNA and SNTAGT. Trimming removed 3 bases from V and 2 bases from J, with 6 bases in between. CDR3 residues: CASSEGDTDTQYF. CDR3 bases: TGTGCCAGCAGTGAAGGGGACACAGATACGCAGTATTTT.

The chain uses TRBV2 and TRBJ1-3, with 9 bases fitting TRBD1. The junction had 12 bases not matched to a gene; V was cut back by 8 bases and J by 4 bases. The CDR3 runs 16 residues. The germline V gene encodes CDR1 SNHLY and CDR2 FYNNEI. CDR3 DNA: TGTGCCAGCCGCGGGACAGGGTTTGGCTGGGGAAACACCATATATTTT. Amino acid sequence: CASRGTGFGWGNTIYF.

This clone was seen a single time. This chain joins TRBV19 and TRBJ2-3, with 10 positions matching TRBD2. The CDR3 has 16 residues. The ends lost 5 bases at V and 0 bases at J; junction bases unmatched: 5. The germline V gene has CDR1 LNHDA and CDR2 SQIVND (reference sequence). DNA for the CDR3: TGTGCCAGTAGTTCCGGACTAGCGGTTAGCACAGATACGCAGTATTTT. Its translation: CASSSGLAVSTDTQYF.

The chain recombines TRBV19 with TRBJ2-2, with TRBD1 identical over 9 bases. Trimming took 5 bases from V and 5 from J; bases not matched to a gene: 6. The CDR3 contains 15 residues. Germline V gene lookup returns CDR1 LNHDA and CDR2 SQIVND (reference sequence). The CDR3 DNA reads as TGTGCCAGTAGTCCGGGGGACAGGGTAACCGGGGAGCTGTTTTTT. The encoded protein is CASSPGDRVTGELFF.

The V and J genes are TRBV7-2 and TRBJ1-2, with D unclear. The germline gives CDR1 SGHTA, CDR2 FQGNSA. V lost 5 bases, J lost 4 bases, and 11 bases lay in between. CDR3 length equals 13 residues. As DNA, the CDR3 is TGTGCCAGCAGCCCAAGGAGGATCTATGGCTACACCTTC. It is translated as CASSPRRIYGYTF.

The chain is built from TRBV6-5 and TRBJ2-3, with 10 bases that match TRBD2. In germline, CDR1 is MNHEY, CDR2 SVGAGI. The V gene end was trimmed by 6 bases and the J gene end by 1 base; junction bases not matched to a gene: 4. CDR3 length: 15 amino acids. CDR3 region: CASRSGLAGTDTQYF. The CDR3 bases are TGTGCCAGCAGATCAGGACTAGCGGGCACAGATACGCAGTATTTT.